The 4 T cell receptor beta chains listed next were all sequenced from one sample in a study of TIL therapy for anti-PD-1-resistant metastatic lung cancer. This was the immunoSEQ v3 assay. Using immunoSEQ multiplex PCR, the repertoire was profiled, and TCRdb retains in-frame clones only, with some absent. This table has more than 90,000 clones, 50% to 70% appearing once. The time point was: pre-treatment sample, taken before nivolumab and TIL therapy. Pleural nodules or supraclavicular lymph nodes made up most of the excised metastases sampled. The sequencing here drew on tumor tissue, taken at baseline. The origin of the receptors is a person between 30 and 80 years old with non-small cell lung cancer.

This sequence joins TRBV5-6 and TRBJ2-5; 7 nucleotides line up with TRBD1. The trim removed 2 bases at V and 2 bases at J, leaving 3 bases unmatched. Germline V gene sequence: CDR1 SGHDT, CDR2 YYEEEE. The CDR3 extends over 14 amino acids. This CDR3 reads CASSLQGTQETQYF. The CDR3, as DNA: TGTGCCAGCAGCTTACAGGGGACACAAGAGACCCAGTACTTC. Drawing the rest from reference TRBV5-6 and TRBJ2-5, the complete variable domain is DAGVTQSPTHLIKTRGQQVTLRCSPKSGHDTVSWYQQALGQGPQFIFQYYEEEERQRGNFPDRFSGHQFPNYSSELNVNALLLGDSALYLCASSLQGTQETQYFGPGTRLLVL.

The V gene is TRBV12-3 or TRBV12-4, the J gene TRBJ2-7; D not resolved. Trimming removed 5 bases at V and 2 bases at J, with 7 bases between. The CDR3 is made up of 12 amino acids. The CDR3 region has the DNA TGTGCCAGCAGTCCCAACCCCTACGAGCAGTACTTC. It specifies CASSPNPYEQYF.

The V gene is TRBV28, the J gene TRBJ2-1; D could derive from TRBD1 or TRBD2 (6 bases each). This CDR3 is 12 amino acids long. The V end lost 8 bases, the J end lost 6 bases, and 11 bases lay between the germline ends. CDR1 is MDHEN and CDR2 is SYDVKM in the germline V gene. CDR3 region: CASYRGRNEQFF. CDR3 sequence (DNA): TGTGCCAGCTATCGGGGGCGCAATGAGCAGTTCTTC.

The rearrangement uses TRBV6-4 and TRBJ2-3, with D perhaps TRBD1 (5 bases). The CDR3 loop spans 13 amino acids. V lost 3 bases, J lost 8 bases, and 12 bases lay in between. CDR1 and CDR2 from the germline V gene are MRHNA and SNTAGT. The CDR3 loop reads CASSEGLETTQYF. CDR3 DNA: TGTGCCAGCAGTGAGGGGCTAGAGACTACGCAGTATTTT.